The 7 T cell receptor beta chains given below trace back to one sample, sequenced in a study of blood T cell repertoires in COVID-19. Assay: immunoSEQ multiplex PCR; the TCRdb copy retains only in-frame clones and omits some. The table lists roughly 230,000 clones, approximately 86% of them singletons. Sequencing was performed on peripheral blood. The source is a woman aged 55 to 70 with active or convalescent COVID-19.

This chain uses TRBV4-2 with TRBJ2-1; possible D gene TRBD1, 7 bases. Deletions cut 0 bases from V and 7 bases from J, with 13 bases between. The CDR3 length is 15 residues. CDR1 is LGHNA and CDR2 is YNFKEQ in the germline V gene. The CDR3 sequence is CASSQDLQGRNEQFF. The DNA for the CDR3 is TGTGCCAGCAGCCAAGACTTACAGGGGAGGAATGAGCAGTTCTTC.

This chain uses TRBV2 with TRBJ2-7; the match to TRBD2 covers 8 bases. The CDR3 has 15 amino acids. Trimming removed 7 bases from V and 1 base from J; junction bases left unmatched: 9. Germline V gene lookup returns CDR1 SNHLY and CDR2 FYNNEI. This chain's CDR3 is CASIAGLPLSYEQYV. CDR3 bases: TGTGCCAGCATAGCGGGACTACCGCTTTCCTACGAGCAGTACGTC.

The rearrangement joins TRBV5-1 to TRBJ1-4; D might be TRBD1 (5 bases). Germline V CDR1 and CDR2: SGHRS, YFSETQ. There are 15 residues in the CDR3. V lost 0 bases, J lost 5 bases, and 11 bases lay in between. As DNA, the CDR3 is TGCGCCAGCAGCTTGGGTCGCGGGGGGAATGAAAAACTGTTTTTT. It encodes CASSLGRGGNEKLFF.

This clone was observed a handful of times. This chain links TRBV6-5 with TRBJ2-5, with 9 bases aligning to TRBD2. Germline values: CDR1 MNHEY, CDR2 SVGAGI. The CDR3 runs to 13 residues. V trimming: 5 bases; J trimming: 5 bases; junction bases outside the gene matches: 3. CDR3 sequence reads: CASSILAGETQYF. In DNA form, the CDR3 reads TGTGCCAGCAGTATACTAGCGGGCGAGACCCAGTACTTC.

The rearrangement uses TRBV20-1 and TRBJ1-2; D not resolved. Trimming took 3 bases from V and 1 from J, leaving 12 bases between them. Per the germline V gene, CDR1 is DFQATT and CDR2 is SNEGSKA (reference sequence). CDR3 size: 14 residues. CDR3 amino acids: CSASSVLLNYGYTF. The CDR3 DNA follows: TGCAGTGCTAGTTCAGTTCTCCTTAACTATGGCTACACCTTC.

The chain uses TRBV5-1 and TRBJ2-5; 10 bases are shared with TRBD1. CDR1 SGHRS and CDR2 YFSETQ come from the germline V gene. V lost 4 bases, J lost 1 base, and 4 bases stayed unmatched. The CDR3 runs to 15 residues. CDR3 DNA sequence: TGCGCCAGCAGCCGGCGGACAGGGGGCCAAGAGACCCAGTACTTC. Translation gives CASSRRTGGQETQYF. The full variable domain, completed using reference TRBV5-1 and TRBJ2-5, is KAGVTQTPRYLIKTRGQQVTLSCSPISGHRSVSWYQQTPGQGLQFLFEYFSETQRNKGNFPGRFSGRQFSNSRSEMNVSTLELGDSALYLCASSRRTGGQETQYFGPGTRLLVL.

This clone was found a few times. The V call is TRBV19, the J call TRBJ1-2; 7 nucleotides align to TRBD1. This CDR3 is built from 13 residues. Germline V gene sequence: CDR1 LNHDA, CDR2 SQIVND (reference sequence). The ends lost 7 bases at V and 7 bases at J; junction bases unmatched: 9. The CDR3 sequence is CASTPTGKGGYTF. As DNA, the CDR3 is TGTGCCAGTACCCCGACAGGGAAAGGTGGCTACACCTTC.